This TCR beta chain comes out of a study of blood T cell repertoires in COVID-19. Study-level background: Material from acute and convalescent COVID-19 was sourced from the United States, Italy and Spain. T cells, B-cell-depleted T cells, or PBMCs provided the cDNA or gDNA that served as material.

Per the study methods: Counts of nucleated cells, estimated from reference gene primer amplification, were obtained. The assay was immunoSEQ multiplex PCR, and TCRdb's table has in-frame clones only and misses some. V and J calls and clone size come straight from that table; D and trimming were deduced from the DNA. Of fewer than 70,000 clones in the sample, approximately 86% are singletons; the top ten hold approximately 9.2%. Trimming at V came to 5 bases and at J to 4 bases, leaving 8 bases not matched to a gene. Germline assignment: CDR1 SGHVS and CDR2 FQNEAQ. This CDR3 comprises 15 residues. The specimen was peripheral blood. This receptor was identified in a woman aged 70 to 79 with active COVID-19. V and J are TRBV7-8 and TRBJ1-1; the match to TRBD1 covers 9 bases. The DNA for the CDR3 is TGTGCCAGCAGCATGGACAGGGGTGTGAGCACTGAAGCTTTCTTT. It translates to CASSMDRGVSTEAFF.